This T cell receptor (beta chain) was retrieved from a study of T cell changes during pregnancy in multiple sclerosis (dated by TCRdb to between 2018 and 2021). In the study overall: Changes in the T cell repertoire over the course of pregnancy were examined in this study in women with multiple sclerosis.

Library construction relied on the immunoSEQ multiplex PCR assay. TCRdb obtained this table from immuneACCESS and retained in-frame rearrangements with V and J assigned. These tables miss some clones; where compared with another copy, unresolved V genes account for less than half of the shortfall, and the remainder is unexplained. The sample table holds tens of thousands of clones, of which roughly 94% were seen once. The ten biggest clones cover around 0.47% of the sample. In the case of this clone: The antigen this receptor binds is unknown. Base qualities were left out, and no much larger clone turns up one base away.

A distance of 14 bases separates the germline ends of V and J, which lose 0 bases and 3 bases respectively. Including the terminal cysteine and phenylalanine, the CDR3 comprises 16 residues. The only DNA kept is the CDR3, 48 bases in frame from the first base. The CDR1 and CDR2 encoded by the germline V gene (reference sequence) are SGHNT and YYREEE. The V and J genes are TRBV5-4 and TRBJ2-3; possibly the D gene is TRBD1, per 5 matching bases. The receptor's source is a female donor with multiple sclerosis, enrolled in a pregnancy study. The specimen was CD4+ T cells from peripheral blood mononuclear cells, collected in the first trimester of pregnancy. The DNA reads as follows: TGTGCCAGCAGCTTGGCTTCCCAGGGTGGAACAGATACGCAGTATTTT. This yields the protein CASSLASQGGTDTQYF.